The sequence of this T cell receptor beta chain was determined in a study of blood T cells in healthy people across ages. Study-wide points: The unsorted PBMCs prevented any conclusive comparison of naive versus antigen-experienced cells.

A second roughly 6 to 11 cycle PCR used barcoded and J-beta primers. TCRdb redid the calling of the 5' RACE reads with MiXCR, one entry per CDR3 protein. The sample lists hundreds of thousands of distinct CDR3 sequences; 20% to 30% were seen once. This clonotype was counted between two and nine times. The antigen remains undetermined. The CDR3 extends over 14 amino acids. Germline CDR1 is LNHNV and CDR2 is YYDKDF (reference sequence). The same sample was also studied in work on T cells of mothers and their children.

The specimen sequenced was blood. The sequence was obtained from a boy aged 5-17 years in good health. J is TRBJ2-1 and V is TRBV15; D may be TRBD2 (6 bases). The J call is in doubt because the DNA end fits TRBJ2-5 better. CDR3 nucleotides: TGTGCCACAAAACCGGGACTTTTACAAGAGACCCAGTACTTC. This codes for CATKPGLLQETQYF.